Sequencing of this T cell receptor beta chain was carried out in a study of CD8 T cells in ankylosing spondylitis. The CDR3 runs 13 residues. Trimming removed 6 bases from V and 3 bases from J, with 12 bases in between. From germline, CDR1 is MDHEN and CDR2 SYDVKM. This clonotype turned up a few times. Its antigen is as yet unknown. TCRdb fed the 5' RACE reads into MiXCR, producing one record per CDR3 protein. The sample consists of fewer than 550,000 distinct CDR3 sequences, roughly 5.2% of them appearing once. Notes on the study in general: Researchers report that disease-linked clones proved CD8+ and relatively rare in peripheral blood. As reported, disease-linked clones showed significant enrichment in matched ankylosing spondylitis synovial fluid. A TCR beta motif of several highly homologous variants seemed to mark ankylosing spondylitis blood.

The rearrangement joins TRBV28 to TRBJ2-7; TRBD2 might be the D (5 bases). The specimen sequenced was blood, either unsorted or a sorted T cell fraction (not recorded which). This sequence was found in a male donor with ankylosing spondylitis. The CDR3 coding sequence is TGTGCCAGCAGACAAGACGGGGACTACGAGCAGTACTTC. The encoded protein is CASRQDGDYEQYF.